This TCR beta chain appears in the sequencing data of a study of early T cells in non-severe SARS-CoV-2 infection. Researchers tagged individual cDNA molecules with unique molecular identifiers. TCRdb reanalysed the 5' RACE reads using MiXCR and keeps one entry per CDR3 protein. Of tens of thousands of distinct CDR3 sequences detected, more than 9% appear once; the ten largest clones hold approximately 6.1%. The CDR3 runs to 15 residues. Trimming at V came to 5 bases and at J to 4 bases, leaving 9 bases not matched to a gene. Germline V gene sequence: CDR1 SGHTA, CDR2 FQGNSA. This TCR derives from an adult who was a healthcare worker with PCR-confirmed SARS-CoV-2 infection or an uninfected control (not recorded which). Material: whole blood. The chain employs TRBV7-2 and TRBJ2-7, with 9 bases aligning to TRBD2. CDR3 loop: CASSPSSGRNYEQYF. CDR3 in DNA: TGTGCCAGCAGCCCAAGTAGCGGGAGAAATTACGAGCAGTACTTC.